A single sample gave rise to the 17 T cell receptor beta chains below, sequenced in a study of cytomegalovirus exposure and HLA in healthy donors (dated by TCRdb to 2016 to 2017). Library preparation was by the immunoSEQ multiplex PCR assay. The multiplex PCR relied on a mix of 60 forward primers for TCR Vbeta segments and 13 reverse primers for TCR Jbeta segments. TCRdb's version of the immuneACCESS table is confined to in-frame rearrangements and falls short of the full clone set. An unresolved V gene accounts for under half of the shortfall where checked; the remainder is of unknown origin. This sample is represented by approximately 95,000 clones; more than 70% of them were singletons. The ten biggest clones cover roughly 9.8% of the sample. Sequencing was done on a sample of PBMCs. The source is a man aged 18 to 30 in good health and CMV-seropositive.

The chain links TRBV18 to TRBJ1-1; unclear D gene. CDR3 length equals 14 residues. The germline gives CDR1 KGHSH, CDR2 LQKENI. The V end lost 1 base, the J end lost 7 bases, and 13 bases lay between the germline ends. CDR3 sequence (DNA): TGTGCCAGCTCACCACTCCAAGCCGAGGGTGAAGCTTTCTTT. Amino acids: CASSPLQAEGEAFF.

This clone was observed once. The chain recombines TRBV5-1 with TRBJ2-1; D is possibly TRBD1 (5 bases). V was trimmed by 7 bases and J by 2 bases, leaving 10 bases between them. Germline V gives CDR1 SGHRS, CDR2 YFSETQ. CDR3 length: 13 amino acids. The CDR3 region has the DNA TGCGCCAGCGGGGCGGCAGCCTACAATGAGCAGTTCTTC. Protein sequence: CASGAAAYNEQFF.

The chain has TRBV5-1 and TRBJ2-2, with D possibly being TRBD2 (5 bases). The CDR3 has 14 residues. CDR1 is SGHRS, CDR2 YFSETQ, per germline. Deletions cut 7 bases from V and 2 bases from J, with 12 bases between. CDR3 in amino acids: CASRGAGNTGELFF. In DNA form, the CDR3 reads TGCGCCAGCCGGGGAGCTGGTAACACCGGGGAGCTGTTTTTT.

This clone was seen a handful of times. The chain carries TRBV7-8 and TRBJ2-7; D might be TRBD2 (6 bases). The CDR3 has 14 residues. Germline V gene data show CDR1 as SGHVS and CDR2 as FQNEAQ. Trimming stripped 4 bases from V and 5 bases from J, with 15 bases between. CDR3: CASSSTGGRDEQYF. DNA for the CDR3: TGTGCCAGCAGCTCCACCGGGGGACGGGACGAGCAGTACTTC.

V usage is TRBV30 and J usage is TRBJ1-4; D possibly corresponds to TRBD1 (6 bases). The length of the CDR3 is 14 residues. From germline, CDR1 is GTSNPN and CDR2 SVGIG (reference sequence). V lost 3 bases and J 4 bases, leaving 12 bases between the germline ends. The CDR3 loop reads CAWRALDSNEKLFF. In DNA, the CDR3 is TGTGCCTGGAGAGCGTTGGACAGTAATGAAAAACTGTTTTTT.

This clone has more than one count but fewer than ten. CDR3: CASNHQTGGLGNTIYF. CDR3 nucleotide sequence: TGTGCCAGCAACCACCAAACAGGTGGGCTTGGAAACACCATATATTTT. This chain links TRBV5-5 with TRBJ1-3; the D gene is possibly TRBD1 (5 bases). Germline-derived CDR1 and CDR2 are SGHKS and YYEKEE (reference sequence). The length of the CDR3 is 16 residues. V was cut by 6 bases and J by 3 bases, with 19 bases left in between.

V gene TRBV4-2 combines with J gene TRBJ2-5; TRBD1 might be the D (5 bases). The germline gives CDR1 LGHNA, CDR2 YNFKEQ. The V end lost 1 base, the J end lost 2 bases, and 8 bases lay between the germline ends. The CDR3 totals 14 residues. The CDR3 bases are TGTGCCAGCAGCCAAGCCCAGGGTCAAGAGACCCAGTACTTC. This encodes CASSQAQGQETQYF.

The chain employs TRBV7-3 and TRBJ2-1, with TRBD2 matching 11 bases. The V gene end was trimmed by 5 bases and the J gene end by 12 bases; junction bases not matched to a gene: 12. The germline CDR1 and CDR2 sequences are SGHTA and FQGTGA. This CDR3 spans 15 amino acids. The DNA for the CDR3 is TGTGCCAGCAGCGAAACTAGCGGGGGTACAATGAGGCAGTTCTTC. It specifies CASSETSGGTMRQFF.

The CDR3 DNA follows: TGCGCCAGCAGCCCCGGGGGGGATCAAGAGACCCAGTACTTC. Residues: CASSPGGDQETQYF. V gene TRBV5-1 combines with J gene TRBJ2-5, with TRBD2 identical over 8 bases. The CDR3 loop spans 14 amino acids. CDR1 SGHRS and CDR2 YFSETQ come from the germline V gene. V lost 4 bases to trimming and J lost 2 bases; unmatched junction nucleotides: 4.

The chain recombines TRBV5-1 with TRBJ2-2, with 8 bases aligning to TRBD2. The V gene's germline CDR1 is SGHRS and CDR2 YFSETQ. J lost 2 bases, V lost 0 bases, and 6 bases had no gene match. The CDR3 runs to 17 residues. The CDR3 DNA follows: TGCGCCAGCAGCTTGGAGGGTAGCGGGGTAAACACCGGGGAGCTGTTTTTT. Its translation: CASSLEGSGVNTGELFF.

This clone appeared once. The CDR3, as DNA: TGTGCCAGCAGCCCTCGGGGAGCGGGGGAGACCCAGTACTTC. This encodes CASSPRGAGETQYF. The rearrangement uses TRBV7-2 and TRBJ2-5; 7 nucleotides match TRBD2. From germline, CDR1 is SGHTA and CDR2 FQGNSA. The V segment lost 5 bases and the J segment 5 bases; nucleotides outside the gene matches: 8. CDR3 length: 14 residues.

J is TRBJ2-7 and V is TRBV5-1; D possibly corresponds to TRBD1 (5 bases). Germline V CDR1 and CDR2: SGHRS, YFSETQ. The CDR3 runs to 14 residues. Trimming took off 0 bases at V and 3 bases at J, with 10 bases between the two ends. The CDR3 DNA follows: TGCGCCAGCAGCTTGGATCAGGGCAGCTACGAGCAGTACTTC. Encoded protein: CASSLDQGSYEQYF.

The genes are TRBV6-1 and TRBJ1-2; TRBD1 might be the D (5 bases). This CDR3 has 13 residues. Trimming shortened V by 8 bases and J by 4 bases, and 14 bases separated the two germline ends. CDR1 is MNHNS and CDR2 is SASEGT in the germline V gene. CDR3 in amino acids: CASHWDSGYGYTF. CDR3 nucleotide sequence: TGTGCCAGCCATTGGGACTCTGGCTATGGCTACACCTTC.

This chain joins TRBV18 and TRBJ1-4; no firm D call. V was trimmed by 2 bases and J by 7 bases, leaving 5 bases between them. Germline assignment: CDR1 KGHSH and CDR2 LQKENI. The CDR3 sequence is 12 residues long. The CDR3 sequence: CASSPEGEKLFF. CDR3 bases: TGTGCCAGCTCACCAGAGGGTGAAAAACTGTTTTTT. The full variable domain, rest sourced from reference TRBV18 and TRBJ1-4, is NAGVMQNPRHLVRRRGQEARLRCSPMKGHSHVYWYRQLPEEGLKFMVYLQKENIIDESGMPKERFSAEFPKEGPSILRIQQVVRGDSAAYFCASSPEGEKLFFGSGTQLSVL.

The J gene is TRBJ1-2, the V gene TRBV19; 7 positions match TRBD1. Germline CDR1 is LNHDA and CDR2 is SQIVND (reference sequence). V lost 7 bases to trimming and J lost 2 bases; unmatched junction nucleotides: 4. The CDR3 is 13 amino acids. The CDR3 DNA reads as TGTGCCAGTACCTCGGACAGGAACTATGGCTACACCTTC. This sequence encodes CASTSDRNYGYTF.

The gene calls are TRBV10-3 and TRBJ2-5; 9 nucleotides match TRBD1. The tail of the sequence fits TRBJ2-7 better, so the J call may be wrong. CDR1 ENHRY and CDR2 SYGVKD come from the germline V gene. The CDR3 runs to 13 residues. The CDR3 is CAISDRGAYEQYF. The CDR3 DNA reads TGTGCCATTTCGGACAGGGGCGCCTACGAGCAGTACTTC.

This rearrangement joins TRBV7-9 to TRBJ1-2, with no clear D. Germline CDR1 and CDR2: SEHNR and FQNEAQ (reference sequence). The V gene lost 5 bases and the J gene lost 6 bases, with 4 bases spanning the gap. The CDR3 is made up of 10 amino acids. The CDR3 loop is CASSRHGYTF. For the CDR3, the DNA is TGTGCCAGCAGCCGTCATGGCTACACCTTC.